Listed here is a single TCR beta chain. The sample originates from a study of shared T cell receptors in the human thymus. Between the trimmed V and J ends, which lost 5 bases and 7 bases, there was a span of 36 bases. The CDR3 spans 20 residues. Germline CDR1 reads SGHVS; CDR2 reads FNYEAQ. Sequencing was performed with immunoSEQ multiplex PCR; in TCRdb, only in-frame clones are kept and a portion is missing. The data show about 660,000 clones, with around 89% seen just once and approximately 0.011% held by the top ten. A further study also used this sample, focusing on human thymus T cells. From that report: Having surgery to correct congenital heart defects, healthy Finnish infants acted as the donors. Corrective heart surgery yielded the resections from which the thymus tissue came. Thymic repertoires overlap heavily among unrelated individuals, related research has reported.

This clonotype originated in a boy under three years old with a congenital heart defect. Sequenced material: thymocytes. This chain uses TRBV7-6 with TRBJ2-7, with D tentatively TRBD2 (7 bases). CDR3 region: CASSLRGGGGGRDYPLEQYF. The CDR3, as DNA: TGTGCCAGCAGCCTAAGAGGTGGGGGGGGCGGTCGGGACTACCCTCTGGAGCAGTACTTC. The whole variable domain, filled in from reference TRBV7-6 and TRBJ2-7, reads GAGVSQSPRYKVTKRGQDVALRCDPISGHVSLYWYRQALGQGPEFLTYFNYEAQQDKSGLPNDRFSAERPEGSISTLTIQRTEQRDSAMYRCASSLRGGGGGRDYPLEQYFGPGTRLTVT.